This T cell receptor (beta chain) derives from a study of cytomegalovirus exposure and HLA in healthy donors. As to this clone: As yet, its antigen is unknown.

Overall study findings and caveats: Previously analyzed data showed that most TCR beta V segments were productive at a frequency of about 87% or about 30%. The authors assumed roughly uniform sequencing depth across donors for presence/absence analyses. TRBV6-2, TRBV6-3 and other indistinguishable V segments were excluded. An apparent linkage of common viral pathogens to several of the most significant clusters emerged in a later analysis.

Germline V gives CDR1 MNHNY, CDR2 SVGAGI (reference sequence). CDR3 length: 16 residues. The V segment lost 6 bases and the J segment 5 bases; nucleotides outside the gene matches: 12. Vbeta (60) and Jbeta (13) primers were used in the PCR. TCRdb's copy holds only in-frame clones and misses some; the assay was immunoSEQ multiplex PCR. The sample yields around 100,000 clones, about 75% seen once. The source material was PBMCs. This receptor was obtained from a middle-aged man in good health and CMV-seronegative. The chain has TRBV6-6 and TRBJ2-3; TRBD2 agrees at 9 bases. The CDR3 sequence: CASSPGRGGRLDTQYF. The DNA of the CDR3 is TGTGCCAGCAGCCCCGGGCGGGGGGGCCGGTTAGATACGCAGTATTTT.